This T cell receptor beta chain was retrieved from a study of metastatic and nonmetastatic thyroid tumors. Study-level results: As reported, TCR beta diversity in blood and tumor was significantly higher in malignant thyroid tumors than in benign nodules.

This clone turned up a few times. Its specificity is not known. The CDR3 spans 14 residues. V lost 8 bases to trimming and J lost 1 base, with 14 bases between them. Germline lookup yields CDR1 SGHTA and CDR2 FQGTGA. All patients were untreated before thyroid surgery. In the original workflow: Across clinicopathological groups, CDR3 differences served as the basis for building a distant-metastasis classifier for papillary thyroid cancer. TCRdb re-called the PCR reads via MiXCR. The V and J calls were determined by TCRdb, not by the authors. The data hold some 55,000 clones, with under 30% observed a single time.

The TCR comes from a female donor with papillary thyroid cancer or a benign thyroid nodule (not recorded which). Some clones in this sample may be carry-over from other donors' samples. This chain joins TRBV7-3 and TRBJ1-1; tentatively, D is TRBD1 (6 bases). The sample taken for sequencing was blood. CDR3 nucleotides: TGTGCCAGCCGCTCGGGGGGCCCGAACACTGAAGCTTTCTTT. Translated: CASRSGGPNTEAFF.